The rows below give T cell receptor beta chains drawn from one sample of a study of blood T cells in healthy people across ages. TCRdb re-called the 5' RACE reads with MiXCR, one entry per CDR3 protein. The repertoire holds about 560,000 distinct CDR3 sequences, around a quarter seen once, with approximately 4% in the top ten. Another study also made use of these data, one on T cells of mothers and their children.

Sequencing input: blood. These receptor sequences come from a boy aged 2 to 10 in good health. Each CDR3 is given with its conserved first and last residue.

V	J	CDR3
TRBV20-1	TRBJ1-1	CSATGGTEAFF
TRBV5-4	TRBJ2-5	CASGDRGRETQYF
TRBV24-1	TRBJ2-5	CATSDFGSPETQYF
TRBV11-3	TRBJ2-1	CASSALAGGGEQFF
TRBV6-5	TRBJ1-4	CASSYSREGEKLFF
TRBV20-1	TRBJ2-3	CSAEPLAGGSTDTQYF
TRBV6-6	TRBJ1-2	CASSKQDYGYTF
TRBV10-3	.	CAISESTWGTHQETQYF
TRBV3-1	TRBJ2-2	CASSGLGAIGELFF
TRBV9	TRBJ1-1	CASSVVGRGDTEAFF
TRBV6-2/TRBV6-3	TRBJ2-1	CASSPLSSYNEQFF
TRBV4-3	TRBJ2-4	CASSQWGEGGFKNIQYF
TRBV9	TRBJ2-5	CASSVSATPVETQYF
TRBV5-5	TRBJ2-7	CASSRGGSTYEQYF
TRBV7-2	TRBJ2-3	CASSYPGVPDTQYF
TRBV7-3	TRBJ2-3	CASSLGRTGSTDTQYF
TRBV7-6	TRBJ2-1	CASRNTYGGSGRAREFF
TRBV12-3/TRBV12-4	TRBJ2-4	CASSLRRGFIQYF
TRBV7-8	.	CASTKMDASSYEQYF
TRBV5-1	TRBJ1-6	CASSRRAGRDSPLHF
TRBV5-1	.	CASSWTASGAYEQYF
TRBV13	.	CASSSPWGPRRETQYF
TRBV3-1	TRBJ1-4	CASSQGTFLATNEKLFF
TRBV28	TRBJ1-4	CASSFWRTAPSEKLFF
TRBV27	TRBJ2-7	CASSLSGGRNYEQYF
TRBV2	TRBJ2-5	CASSEDQGETRYF
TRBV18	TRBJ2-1	CASSPTSGRAHEQFF
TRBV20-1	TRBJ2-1	CSAGTNNEQFF
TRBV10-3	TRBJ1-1	CAIQGQGEAEAFF
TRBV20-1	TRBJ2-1	CSARATRGGLNEQFF
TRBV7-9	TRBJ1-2	CASGWGYGYTF
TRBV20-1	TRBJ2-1	CSATSGGAEFF
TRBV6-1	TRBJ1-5	CASSDRTDGGQPQHF
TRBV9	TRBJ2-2	CASRMTSGGAGTGELFF
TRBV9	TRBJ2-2	CASSRSGSVRTGELFF
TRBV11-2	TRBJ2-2	CASAGVITGELFF
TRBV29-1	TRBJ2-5	CSVERSTGGRFF
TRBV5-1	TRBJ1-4	CASSLEGRDHEKLFF
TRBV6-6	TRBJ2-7	CASTPRQGASYEQYF
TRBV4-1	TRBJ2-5	CASSQVSSGSGSETQYF
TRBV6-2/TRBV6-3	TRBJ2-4	CASTSGPVGAKNIQYF
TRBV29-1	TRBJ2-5	CSVVRHRQETQYF
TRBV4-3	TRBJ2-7	CASSQAPGLPLPSLYEQYF
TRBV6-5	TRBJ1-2	CASSPLGPPYGYTF
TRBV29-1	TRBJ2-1	CSARLRREQFF
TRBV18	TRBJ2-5	CASSPQGQETQYF
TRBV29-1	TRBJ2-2	CSATRGGGELFF
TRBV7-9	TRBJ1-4	CASSSTGTVNEKLFF
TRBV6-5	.	CASISGYNEQFF